This T cell receptor beta chain was sequenced in a study of T cell repertoires and HLA-DP antigens. Points on this clone: Its antigen is as yet unknown.

V was pared by 3 bases and J by 1 base, with 14 bases of the junction left unmatched. CDR1 is SQVTM, CDR2 ANQGSEA, per germline. The CDR3 covers 18 residues. Findings of the study overall: Responder cells were total CD4+ cells with a HeLa antigen-presenting system.

Profiling relied on immunoSEQ multiplex PCR, and the TCRdb table lists in-frame clones only, not all of them. The sample records approximately 86,000 clones, roughly nine tenths being singletons. The material sequenced was CD4+ T cells from PBMCs. The clonotype originates from a man aged 50 or older in good health and CMV-seronegative. This chain connects TRBV29-1 to TRBJ2-7; 11 bases map to TRBD2. The CDR3 spells CSVEATSGTFSESYEQYF. CDR3 bases: TGCAGCGTTGAGGCGACTAGCGGGACGTTCTCGGAATCCTACGAGCAGTACTTC.